The 25 T cell receptor beta chains listed next were all sequenced from one sample in a study of spatial heterogeneity in lung cancer. Study conclusions and caveats: Counts that tracked tumor mutation counts were those of expanded intratumoral alpha and beta TCRs.

Noted time point: sample taken at primary tumor resection. In TCRdb, the 5' RACE reads were re-called with MiXCR into one record per CDR3 protein. Of more than 10,000 distinct CDR3 sequences in the sample, about 5% are singletons; the top ten hold around 39%. Their antigens remain unidentified. The sample here was lung tumor tissue, taken at surgery. The source of these receptors is a male donor with early-stage non-small cell lung cancer.

This clonotype was found many times. The rearrangement links TRBV6-2 or TRBV6-3 to TRBJ2-7, with D possibly being TRBD2 (5 bases). The germline V gene encodes CDR1 MNHEY and CDR2 SVGEGT. V was shortened by 6 bases and J by 7 bases, with 16 bases between the two germline ends. The CDR3 spans 13 residues. CDR3 nucleotides: TGTGCCAGCAGCCGACGGGTCGGCGGGGAGCAGTACTTC. Its translation is CASSRRVGGEQYF.

At least ten counts were recorded for this clonotype. This chain uses TRBV9 with TRBJ2-1; a possible D gene is TRBD2 (6 bases). This CDR3 contains 16 residues. Germline V gives CDR1 SGDLS, CDR2 YYNGEE. V was cut by 0 bases and J by 12 bases, with 22 bases left in between. In nucleotides, the CDR3 is TGTGCCAGCAGCGTAGTTGCTAGCGCATCTCTCATTGGGCAGTTCTTC. Translation gives CASSVVASASLIGQFF.

The genes are TRBV6-2 or TRBV6-3 and TRBJ2-5; 9 bases match TRBD1. Germline V gene lookup returns CDR1 MNHEY and CDR2 SVGEGT. Trimming took 2 bases from V and 5 from J; bases not matched to a gene: 15. The CDR3 length is 18 residues. CDR3 region: CASSYAMAGTGSFETQYF. In nucleotides, the CDR3 is TGTGCCAGCAGTTACGCGATGGCCGGGACAGGGTCTTTCGAGACCCAGTACTTC.

This clonotype was seen ten or more times. The V and J genes are TRBV3-1 and TRBJ1-2; D not certain. The V gene lost 2 bases and the J gene lost 3 bases, with 7 bases spanning the gap. CDR3 length equals 13 residues. Germline V gene data show CDR1 as LGHDT and CDR2 as YNNKEL (reference sequence). The CDR3 here is CASSQQAYYGYTF. In DNA, the CDR3 is TGTGCCAGCAGCCAACAGGCTTACTATGGCTACACCTTC.

This chain uses TRBV27 with TRBJ2-4, with TRBD2 matching 7 bases. V gave up 6 bases and J gave up 0 bases; unmatched junction bases: 5. The CDR3 extends over 15 amino acids. Germline V lookup: CDR1 MNHEY, CDR2 SMNVEV (reference sequence). The CDR3 DNA sequence: TGTGCCAGCAGGAAAGCGGGAAGAGCCAAAAACATTCAGTACTTC. Protein product: CASRKAGRAKNIQYF.

This clonotype was seen ten or more times. The rearrangement uses TRBV7-2 and TRBJ1-1; 7 positions match TRBD1. This CDR3 spans 14 amino acids. V lost 6 bases, J lost 2 bases, and 6 bases stayed unmatched. The germline V gene encodes CDR1 SGHTA and CDR2 FQGNSA. CDR3 DNA: TGTGCCAGCAGACAAGACAGGGATAACACTGAAGCTTTCTTT. Protein product: CASRQDRDNTEAFF.

This clonotype has at least ten counts. The chain couples TRBV29-1 to TRBJ2-4; perhaps TRBD2 as D (5 bases). CDR1 and CDR2 from the germline V gene are SQVTM and ANQGSEA. The CDR3 is 13 amino acids. V lost 6 bases to trimming and J lost 3 bases, with 12 bases between them. In DNA, the CDR3 is TGCAGCGTACTACAGCGGCACAAAAACATTCAGTACTTC. Translated, it gives CSVLQRHKNIQYF.

This clonotype was found many times. CDR3 in amino acids: CATRAGGTFNEQFF. The CDR3 DNA reads as TGTGCCACCCGGGCAGGGGGGACCTTCAATGAGCAGTTCTTC. The gene calls are TRBV10-3 and TRBJ2-1, with D possibly matching TRBD1 (7 bases). The CDR3 totals 14 residues. Germline lookup yields CDR1 ENHRY and CDR2 SYGVKD. V was shortened by 10 bases and J by 6 bases, with 19 bases between the two germline ends.

This clonotype occurred many times. The chain recombines TRBV14 with TRBJ1-2; D is ambiguous. The germline CDR1 and CDR2 sequences are SGHDN and FVKESK. V gave up 0 bases and J gave up 5 bases, with 13 bases separating them. The CDR3 is 15 amino acids. The CDR3 region is CASSQEGAEPYGYTF. The CDR3 nucleotides read TGTGCCAGCAGCCAAGAGGGAGCGGAACCTTATGGCTACACCTTC.

In this sample, this clonotype is medium-sized. V is TRBV6-5 and J is TRBJ1-1; 7 positions agree with TRBD1. From germline, CDR1 is MNHEY and CDR2 SVGAGI. V lost 6 bases and J lost 3; bases outside the gene matches: 13. The CDR3 consists of 16 residues. The CDR3 DNA reads TGTGCCAGCAGGCACAGGGAGGGGGCGGTGGACACTGAAGCTTTCTTT. This encodes CASRHREGAVDTEAFF.

This clonotype was counted ten times or more. The rearrangement joins TRBV3-1 to TRBJ1-1, with 8 nucleotides matching TRBD1. The CDR3 spans 14 residues. Germline CDR1 reads LGHDT; CDR2 reads YNNKEL (reference sequence). V lost 4 bases, J lost 10 bases, and 11 bases stayed unmatched. CDR3 in DNA: TGTGCCAGCAGCCCTCGCGACAGGGGCTTTGCAGCTTTCTTT. Translating it yields CASSPRDRGFAAFF.

This clonotype was seen many times. The chain recombines TRBV14 with TRBJ2-3, with D possibly being TRBD2 (6 bases). CDR3 length: 16 amino acids. The germline V gene has CDR1 SGHDN and CDR2 FVKESK. Trimming took 4 bases from V and 2 from J, leaving 16 bases between them. CDR3 loop: CASSPPGLTHTDTQYF. Written as DNA, the CDR3 is TGTGCCAGCAGCCCCCCGGGACTGACCCACACAGATACGCAGTATTTT.

The sample holds many counts of this clonotype. The V call is TRBV7-9, the J call TRBJ1-3; unclear D gene. The V and J ends lost 2 bases and 4 bases respectively, with 6 bases between them. Germline V gene sequence: CDR1 SEHNR, CDR2 FQNEAQ (reference sequence). The CDR3 runs to 13 residues. The CDR3 loop reads CASSLYQGNTIYF. The CDR3 coding sequence is TGTGCCAGCAGCTTATATCAGGGAAACACCATATATTTT.

This clonotype rates as medium-sized. V and J are TRBV7-6 and TRBJ2-7; TRBD1 is a possible D gene (7 bases). Germline values: CDR1 SGHVS, CDR2 FNYEAQ. This CDR3 contains 15 residues. The germline V and J ends were trimmed by 0 bases and 6 bases, with 15 bases remaining between them. The CDR3 loop reads CASSLAYQGGGEQYF. The CDR3, as DNA: TGTGCCAGCAGCTTAGCGTACCAGGGGGGAGGCGAGCAGTACTTC.

There are many counts of this clonotype. This chain uses TRBV20-1 with TRBJ2-4; 11 positions agree with TRBD2. V shed 2 bases and J 3 bases; nucleotides not matched to a gene: 6. CDR1 and CDR2 from the germline V gene are DFQATT and SNEGSKA (reference sequence). This CDR3 contains 16 residues. The CDR3 loop reads CSARLAGGPGKNIQYF. The DNA for the CDR3 is TGCAGTGCTAGATTAGCGGGGGGGCCTGGCAAAAACATTCAGTACTTC.

This clonotype was observed a few times. The V call is TRBV6-6, the J call TRBJ1-1; D is unresolved. Germline V gives CDR1 MNHNY, CDR2 SVGAGI (reference sequence). There are 13 residues in the CDR3. V lost 0 bases to trimming and J lost 6 bases, with 8 bases between them. The CDR3 loop is CASSYSDVPEAFF. The DNA for the CDR3 is TGTGCCAGCAGTTACTCGGACGTACCTGAAGCTTTCTTT.

This clonotype was found many times. The chain couples TRBV25-1 to TRBJ1-5, with D possibly being TRBD1 (5 bases). CDR1 and CDR2 (germline): MGHDK, SYGVNS. V dropped 4 bases and J dropped 7 bases, with 17 bases sitting between them. This CDR3 comprises 15 residues. CDR3 sequence reads: CASSGAGRAVQPQHF. The CDR3 DNA sequence: TGTGCCAGCAGTGGGGCCGGCAGGGCCGTGCAGCCCCAGCATTTT.

This clonotype was counted at least ten times. The chain is built from TRBV20-1 and TRBJ2-3; D might be TRBD2 (6 bases). The CDR3 runs to 13 residues. Germline-derived CDR1 and CDR2 are DFQATT and SNEGSKA (reference sequence). The V gene lost 6 bases and the J gene lost 0 bases, with 10 bases spanning the gap. The CDR3 loop is CSARGSSTDTQYF. The CDR3 DNA reads TGCAGTGCCCGGGGGTCTAGCACAGATACGCAGTATTTT.

This clonotype was counted at least ten times. Here the CDR3 DNA reads TGTGCCAGCAGTTTACCCTTAGCGGGATACAGCACAGATACGCAGTATTTT. It translates to CASSLPLAGYSTDTQYF. V is TRBV12-3 or TRBV12-4 and J is TRBJ2-3; TRBD2 matches 8 bases. V shed 2 bases, J shed 0 bases, and the junction held 7 bases outside the gene matches. The CDR3 extends over 17 amino acids.

This clonotype was detected ten times or more. V and J are TRBV4-3 and TRBJ1-4; D gene unclear. Looked up from germline, CDR1 is LGHNA and CDR2 is YSLEER. V was trimmed by 8 bases and J by 0 bases, leaving 13 bases between them. This CDR3 region has 15 residues. This CDR3 reads CASRGTGATNEKLFF. The CDR3 DNA reads as TGCGCCAGCCGGGGAACCGGTGCAACTAATGAAAAACTGTTTTTT.

This clonotype was observed many times. The genes are TRBV20-1 and TRBJ1-4; TRBD1 aligns across 7 bases. Trimming cost V 5 bases and J 13 bases; bases outside gene matches: 7. The CDR3 loop spans 11 amino acids. Per germline, CDR1 DFQATT and CDR2 SNEGSKA (reference sequence). CDR3 loop: CSAVRDRRLFF. The CDR3 region has the DNA TGCAGTGCTGTCCGGGACAGAAGACTGTTTTTT.

In this sample, this clonotype turned up many times. V and J are TRBV7-9 and TRBJ2-1; TRBD2 aligns across 9 bases. CDR3 length equals 15 residues. Per the germline V gene, CDR1 is SEHNR and CDR2 is FQNEAQ (reference sequence). V shed 5 bases and J 7 bases; nucleotides not matched to a gene: 9. This chain's CDR3 is CASSPRRGGRNEQFF. The CDR3 DNA follows: TGTGCCAGCAGCCCCAGGCGGGGGGGCCGGAATGAGCAGTTCTTC.

This clonotype was counted at least ten times. This sequence joins TRBV20-1 and TRBJ1-1; no clear D. CDR1 and CDR2 from the germline V gene are DFQATT and SNEGSKA (reference sequence). CDR3 length: 13 residues. Trimming shortened V by 1 base and J by 2 bases, and 8 bases separated the two germline ends. The CDR3 protein is CSARVTRNTEAFF. CDR3 nucleotide sequence: TGCAGTGCTAGAGTAACCAGAAACACTGAAGCTTTCTTT.

This clonotype has a count of ten or more. This rearrangement joins TRBV7-2 to TRBJ2-7; TRBD2 matches at 7 bases. The CDR3 contains 14 residues. V dropped 5 bases and J dropped 0; count of bases not matched to a gene: 4. Germline V gene lookup returns CDR1 SGHTA and CDR2 FQGNSA. The CDR3, as DNA: TGTGCCAGCAGCCCTAGCGGAAGCTCCTACGAGCAGTACGTC. It encodes CASSPSGSSYEQYV.

This chain uses TRBV20-1 with TRBJ2-1; D is perhaps TRBD2 (6 bases). The ends were cut back, 5 bases at V and 5 bases at J, with 10 bases in the middle. CDR1 DFQATT and CDR2 SNEGSKA come from the germline V gene (reference sequence). The CDR3 runs to 12 residues. The CDR3 DNA sequence: TGCAGTGCTTCCCGGGAGAACAATGAGCAGTTCTTC. It yields the protein CSASRENNEQFF.